This T cell receptor beta chain comes out of a study of blood T cell repertoires in COVID-19. Study summary: The samples span acute and convalescent COVID-19 from the United States, Italy and Spain. The analysed material was cDNA or gDNA that came from T cells, B-cell-depleted T cells, or PBMCs.

The CDR3 is 12 residues long. Deletions cut 4 bases from V and 6 bases from J, with 7 bases between. Original handling: Amplification of reference gene primers was used by the study to estimate nucleated cell counts. Profiling relied on immunoSEQ multiplex PCR, and the TCRdb table lists in-frame clones only, not all of them. That table furnishes V, J and clone size, whereas the DNA furnished D and trimming. The top ten hold around a quarter of the sample, which has around 83,000 clones, 86% seen once. The rearrangement joins TRBV12-3 or TRBV12-4 to TRBJ1-3; D call uncertain. The source material was peripheral blood. This receptor was obtained from a man aged 45-65 years with active or convalescent COVID-19. The CDR3 DNA reads as TGTGCCAGCAGTTCCCTCTCAAACACCATATATTTT. Its protein is CASSSLSNTIYF.